The rows below give T cell receptor beta chains drawn from one sample of a study of radiotherapy plus CTLA-4 blockade in lung cancer. Data came from immunoSEQ multiplex PCR; TCRdb stores just in-frame clones and leaves some out. Of around 91,000 clones listed, about 86% are singletons. The sample here was peripheral blood, taken from a patient treated with radiotherapy plus ipilimumab. These receptor sequences come from a human donor with non-small cell lung cancer that progressed on radiotherapy plus ipilimumab. Each CDR3 is given with its conserved first and last residue. The order of the fields is D gene, J gene, V gene, clone size, CDR3 protein. The D gene is left open where the match is weak. Some rows mark clone size as missing; the rest say once, few, many or name a class of expanded clone.

D gene: -; J gene: TRBJ1-2; V gene: TRBV5-1; clone size: -; CDR3 protein: CASSLDGTPTIGYTF
D gene: TRBD2; J gene: TRBJ2-3; V gene: TRBV6-6; clone size: -; CDR3 protein: CASKSGREGLDTQYF
D gene: -; J gene: TRBJ2-2; V gene: TRBV6-1; clone size: -; CDR3 protein: CASRKDSYTGELFF
D gene: TRBD1; J gene: TRBJ2-3; V gene: TRBV2; clone size: -; CDR3 protein: CASRGTGAPDTQYF
D gene: -; J gene: TRBJ2-1; V gene: TRBV27; clone size: -; CDR3 protein: CASSPPRLTEPNEQFF
D gene: TRBD2; J gene: TRBJ2-2; V gene: TRBV6-6; clone size: -; CDR3 protein: CASSYGLAGITGELFF
D gene: TRBD2; J gene: TRBJ2-7; V gene: TRBV4-1; clone size: -; CDR3 protein: CASSPFVAGGLEQYF
D gene: -; J gene: TRBJ2-7; V gene: TRBV5-4; clone size: -; CDR3 protein: CASSPQPRDITPNEQYF
D gene: TRBD1; J gene: TRBJ2-5; V gene: TRBV7-7; clone size: -; CDR3 protein: CASQRTGEETQYF
D gene: TRBD2; J gene: TRBJ2-1; V gene: TRBV9; clone size: -; CDR3 protein: CASSVDLAGGPRGEQFF
D gene: -; J gene: TRBJ2-3; V gene: TRBV14; clone size: once; CDR3 protein: CASSQDFLPDTQYF